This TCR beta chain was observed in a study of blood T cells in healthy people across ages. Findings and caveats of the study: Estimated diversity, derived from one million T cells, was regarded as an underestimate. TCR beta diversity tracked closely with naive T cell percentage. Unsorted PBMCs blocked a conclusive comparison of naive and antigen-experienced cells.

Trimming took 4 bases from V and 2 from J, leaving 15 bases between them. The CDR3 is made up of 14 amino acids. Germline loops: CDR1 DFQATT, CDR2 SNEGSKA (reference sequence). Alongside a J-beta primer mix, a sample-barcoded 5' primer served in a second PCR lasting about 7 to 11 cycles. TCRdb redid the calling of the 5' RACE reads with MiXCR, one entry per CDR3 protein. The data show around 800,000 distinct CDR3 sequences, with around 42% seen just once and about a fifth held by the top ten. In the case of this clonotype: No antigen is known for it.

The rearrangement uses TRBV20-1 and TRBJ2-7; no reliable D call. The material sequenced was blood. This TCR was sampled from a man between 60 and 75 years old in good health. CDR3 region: CSAIGTYDTYEQYF. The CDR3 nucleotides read TGCAGTGCTATTGGAACATACGATACCTACGAGCAGTACTTC.